This is a list of T cell receptor beta chains from one sample in a study of post-analysis software for immune sequencing data. One entry per CDR3 protein, called by TCRdb with MiXCR from the PCR reads. The sample lists fewer than 850,000 distinct CDR3 sequences, about half occurring once. The material sequenced was blood. The origin of the receptors is a girl under 18 with multiple sclerosis. The CDR3 runs from the conserved cysteine through the conserved F or W. The order of the fields is D gene, J gene, clone size, V gene, CDR3 DNA, CDR3 protein. The D gene is left open where the match is weak. Clone size appears in some rows only: once, few, many, or a class for an expanded clone.

.	TRBJ2-1	.	TRBV2	TGTGCCAGAAACCGGGACTCCCGCAATGAGCAGTTCTTC	CARNRDSRNEQFF
.	TRBJ1-1	.	TRBV13	TGTGCCAGCAGCCCTAGGACAGCCCCGCCGAACACTGAAGCTTTCTTT	CASSPRTAPPNTEAFF
.	TRBJ2-3	few	TRBV6-5	TGTGCCAGCAGTTACTCCGGGGGTACAGATACGCAGTATTTT	CASSYSGGTDTQYF
.	TRBJ1-2	.	TRBV15	TGTGCCACCAGCAGAGATTTAGGGGGAGGAAGCGCCTATGGCTACACCTTC	CATSRDLGGGSAYGYTF
.	TRBJ1-2	.	TRBV6-5	TGTGCCAGCAGCCCTACAGGAGGCAGCTACCGTCGCTACACCTTC	CASSPTGGSYRRYTF
.	TRBJ2-1	few	TRBV10-3	TGTGCCATCAGTGAGGCCGAATGGGGTGAGCAGTTCTTC	CAISEAEWGEQFF
.	TRBJ2-7	.	TRBV3-1	TGTGCCAGCAGCCCCCTACAGGGAGTAGGCGAGCAGTACTTC	CASSPLQGVGEQYF
TRBD1	TRBJ2-1	.	TRBV6-2/TRBV6-3	TGTGCCAGCAGTTCCTTATTCCGGGACAGGGGGCCTTACAATGAGCAGTTCTTC	CASSSLFRDRGPYNEQFF
.	TRBJ2-7	.	TRBV6-5	TGTGCCAGCAGTCTCCGATCCCCCCAGGTCTACGAGCAGTACTTC	CASSLRSPQVYEQYF
.	TRBJ2-1	few	TRBV2	TGTGCCAGCAGTGACAGAAGGGAAACCGGGACTGAGATGTTCTTC	CASSDRRETGTEMFF
.	TRBJ2-4	few	TRBV29-1	TGCAGCGTTGAACAGGGCGAAAACATTCAGTACTTC	CSVEQGENIQYF
.	TRBJ1-2	.	TRBV25-1	TGTGCCAGCTACGGACAGTATGGCTACACCTTC	CASYGQYGYTF
TRBD2	TRBJ2-7	few	TRBV5-1	TGCGCCAGCAGCTTGGGGACTAGCATCTACGAGCAGTACTTC	CASSLGTSIYEQYF
TRBD2	TRBJ2-5	.	TRBV7-2	TGTGCCAGCAGCTTAGCCGCCGGGACTAGCGAAGAGACCCAGTACTTC	CASSLAAGTSEETQYF
TRBD2	TRBJ2-3	.	TRBV12-3/TRBV12-4	TGTGCCAGCAGTCAATCAGGGAGGGCAGATACGCAGTATTTT	CASSQSGRADTQYF
.	TRBJ2-1	.	TRBV27	TGTGCCAGCAACTCCGGGACTTTGGGGGAGCAGTTCTTC	CASNSGTLGEQFF
TRBD1	TRBJ2-7	few	TRBV7-6	TGTGCCAGCAGCTCACAGGGGGCAGACGAGCAGTACTTC	CASSSQGADEQYF
.	TRBJ2-1	.	TRBV20-1	TGCAGTGCTAGAGGACTGATAGTCAGCAATGAGCAGTTCTTC	CSARGLIVSNEQFF
TRBD2	TRBJ2-3	.	TRBV6-5	TGTGCCAGCAGTTACACTCCTACTAGCGGAGGGGGGGATACGCAGTATTTT	CASSYTPTSGGGDTQYF
TRBD2	TRBJ2-7	.	TRBV20-1	TGCAGTGCTAGCGTTGCGGGAGGTTACAATGAGCAGTACTTC	CSASVAGGYNEQYF
.	TRBJ2-1	.	TRBV10-3	TGTGCCATCAGTGAGTTTTACAATGAGCAGTTCTTC	CAISEFYNEQFF
TRBD1	TRBJ1-4	once	TRBV11-3	TGTGCCAGCAGCTGGGGACAGTCTAATGAAAAACTGTTTTTT	CASSWGQSNEKLFF